Listed below are T cell receptor beta chains from one sample, sequenced in a study of blood T cell repertoires in COVID-19. This table comes from immunoSEQ multiplex PCR, and its TCRdb copy is limited to in-frame clones, with some not included. The table has 210,000 or so clones, almost 90% seen once. Sequencing was performed on peripheral blood. These receptors all come from a man between 18 and 35 years old with active or convalescent COVID-19. Both conserved end residues are part of each CDR3. Fields, in order: V gene, J gene, D gene, clone size, CDR3 length, CDR3 protein, CDR3 DNA. The D gene is left open where the match is weak. Clone size is given for some rows only: seen once, a few or many times, or a class if the clone is expanded.

V: TRBV28
J: TRBJ2-3
D: TRBD2
size: -
length: 20
CDR3: CASSQDRLFQREGPADTQYF
DNA: TGTGCCAGCAGTCAGGACCGTTTGTTCCAGCGGGAGGGCCCCGCAGATACGCAGTATTTT

V: TRBV9
J: TRBJ1-3
D: -
size: once
length: 15
CDR3: CASRAGGGVGNTIYF
DNA: TGTGCCAGCAGAGCAGGAGGGGGGGTTGGAAACACCATATATTTT

V: TRBV19
J: TRBJ2-3
D: -
size: -
length: 11
CDR3: CASSAGDTQYF
DNA: TGTGCCAGTAGTGCGGGGGATACGCAGTATTTT

V: TRBV5-8
J: TRBJ1-6
D: TRBD1
size: -
length: 16
CDR3: CASSPAGRGVYSPLHF
DNA: TGTGCCAGCAGCCCGGCGGGCAGGGGGGTCTATTCACCCCTCCACTTT

V: TRBV4-3
J: TRBJ2-2
D: TRBD2
size: -
length: 16
CDR3: CASSQLAGGPTGELFF
DNA: TGCGCCAGCAGCCAACTAGCGGGAGGTCCCACCGGGGAGCTGTTTTTT

V: TRBV29-1
J: TRBJ2-7
D: TRBD2
size: -
length: 14
CDR3: CSVEGGESSDEQYF
DNA: TGCAGCGTTGAGGGGGGGGAGAGCTCTGACGAGCAGTACTTC

V: TRBV19
J: TRBJ2-7
D: -
size: -
length: 14
CDR3: CASRRGGGDYEQYF
DNA: TGTGCCAGTAGGCGTGGGGGAGGCGATTACGAGCAGTACTTC

V: TRBV6-5
J: TRBJ2-1
D: TRBD2
size: -
length: 15
CDR3: CASLTTSGINNEQFF
DNA: TGTGCCAGCCTTACGACTAGCGGGATAAACAATGAGCAGTTCTTC

V: TRBV28
J: TRBJ2-1
D: TRBD2
size: -
length: 17
CDR3: CASSRSPGLAIYNEQFF
DNA: TGTGCCAGCAGTAGATCGCCGGGACTAGCGATTTACAATGAGCAGTTCTTC

V: TRBV9
J: TRBJ2-7
D: TRBD2
size: -
length: 13
CDR3: CASSAGGRDEQYF
DNA: TGTGCCAGTAGCGCGGGAGGGCGGGACGAGCAGTACTTC

V: TRBV7-2
J: TRBJ2-5
D: TRBD2
size: -
length: 14
CDR3: CASSFWEGGETQYF
DNA: TGTGCCAGCAGCTTCTGGGAGGGAGGGGAGACCCAGTACTTC

V: TRBV2
J: TRBJ2-7
D: TRBD2
size: -
length: 14
CDR3: CASSPTGRSYEQYF
DNA: TGTGCCAGCTCCCCCACCGGGAGGTCCTACGAGCAGTACTTC

V: TRBV29-1
J: TRBJ2-5
D: TRBD1
size: few
length: 12
CDR3: CSGLTGAETQYF
DNA: TGCAGCGGACTGACAGGGGCTGAGACCCAGTACTTC

V: TRBV15
J: TRBJ2-2
D: TRBD1
size: -
length: 16
CDR3: CATSQLQGALTGELFF
DNA: TGTGCCACCAGCCAACTACAGGGGGCCCTCACCGGGGAGCTGTTTTTT

V: TRBV29-1
J: TRBJ2-7
D: TRBD1
size: -
length: 14
CDR3: CSVDLGTGKYEQYF
DNA: TGCAGCGTTGACCTTGGGACAGGAAAGTACGAGCAGTACTTC

V: TRBV2
J: TRBJ2-2
D: -
size: -
length: 14
CDR3: CASSEVRVTGELFF
DNA: TGTGCCAGCAGTGAAGTCAGGGTCACCGGGGAGCTGTTTTTT

V: TRBV28
J: TRBJ1-2
D: TRBD1
size: -
length: 15
CDR3: CASQPYQGGHYGYTF
DNA: TGTGCCAGCCAACCCTATCAGGGGGGCCACTATGGCTACACCTTC

V: TRBV2
J: TRBJ2-1
D: TRBD1
size: -
length: 16
CDR3: CASSVGTGSSYNEQFF
DNA: TGTGCCAGCAGTGTGGGGACAGGGAGCTCCTACAATGAGCAGTTCTTC

V: TRBV25-1
J: TRBJ2-1
D: TRBD2
size: -
length: 16
CDR3: CASTIGTSGLYNEQFF
DNA: TGTGCCAGCACTATAGGGACTAGCGGGTTGTACAATGAGCAGTTCTTC

V: TRBV4-3
J: TRBJ2-2
D: -
size: -
length: 16
CDR3: CASSQGQRQNTGELFF
DNA: TGCGCCAGCAGCCAAGGTCAAAGACAGAACACCGGGGAGCTGTTTTTT

V: TRBV12-5
J: TRBJ2-5
D: -
size: -
length: 14
CDR3: CASGLQGKQETQYF
DNA: TGTGCTAGTGGTTTGCAGGGAAAGCAAGAGACCCAGTACTTC

V: TRBV5-1
J: TRBJ2-5
D: TRBD2
size: -
length: 17
CDR3: CASSLAGGPSVQETQYF
DNA: TGCGCCAGCAGCTTAGCGGGAGGGCCATCGGTCCAAGAGACCCAGTACTTC

V: TRBV2
J: TRBJ2-3
D: TRBD1
size: -
length: 15
CDR3: CASRERDRSTDTQYF
DNA: TGTGCCAGCAGGGAACGGGACAGGAGCACAGATACGCAGTATTTT

V: TRBV30
J: TRBJ1-1
D: -
size: once
length: 15
CDR3: CAWSRIMGRATEAFF
DNA: TGTGCCTGGAGCCGTATCATGGGCAGGGCGACTGAAGCTTTCTTT

V: TRBV10-1
J: TRBJ1-1
D: -
size: -
length: 13
CDR3: CASRGNRAGEAFF
DNA: TGCGCCAGCAGAGGGAACAGGGCTGGTGAAGCTTTCTTT

V: TRBV30
J: TRBJ1-3
D: -
size: few
length: 15
CDR3: CAYNLRGSAGNTIYF
DNA: TGTGCCTACAACCTCAGGGGATCAGCTGGAAACACCATATATTTT

V: TRBV7-9
J: TRBJ1-1
D: TRBD1
size: -
length: 15
CDR3: CASSSTGIENTEAFF
DNA: TGTGCCAGCAGCTCGACAGGGATTGAGAACACTGAAGCTTTCTTT

V: TRBV5-1
J: TRBJ1-4
D: -
size: -
length: 14
CDR3: CASSPDTTNEKLFF
DNA: TGCGCCAGCAGCCCCGACACAACTAATGAAAAACTGTTTTTT

V: TRBV6-5
J: TRBJ1-4
D: -
size: -
length: 13
CDR3: CASSVGEAEKLFF
DNA: TGTGCCAGCTCTGTTGGGGAGGCTGAAAAACTGTTTTTT

V: TRBV20-1
J: TRBJ2-1
D: TRBD2
size: -
length: 17
CDR3: CSASNPSGGLAADEQFF
DNA: TGCAGTGCTAGTAATCCGTCCGGTGGACTAGCAGCGGATGAGCAGTTCTTC

V: TRBV28
J: TRBJ1-4
D: -
size: once
length: 14
CDR3: CASSFTEEIEKLFF
DNA: TGTGCCAGCAGTTTTACAGAAGAAATCGAAAAACTGTTTTTT

V: TRBV18
J: TRBJ2-1
D: -
size: -
length: 16
CDR3: CASSPIDFSSYNEQFF
DNA: TGTGCCAGCTCACCGATTGACTTTAGCTCCTACAATGAGCAGTTCTTC

V: TRBV5-1
J: TRBJ1-5
D: -
size: -
length: 15
CDR3: CASSLSSGSNQPQHF
DNA: TGCGCCAGCAGCTTAAGCAGCGGGAGCAATCAGCCCCAGCATTTT

V: TRBV11-2
J: TRBJ2-7
D: -
size: -
length: 14
CDR3: CASSHFVRSDEQYF
DNA: TGTGCCAGCAGCCACTTTGTGCGTTCGGACGAGCAGTACTTC

V: TRBV11-3
J: TRBJ2-1
D: TRBD2
size: once
length: 16
CDR3: CASSLAASGGNNEQFF
DNA: TGTGCCAGCAGCTTAGCCGCTAGCGGGGGGAACAATGAGCAGTTCTTC

V: TRBV6-4
J: TRBJ1-2
D: -
size: -
length: 13
CDR3: CASSDPGGLGYTF
DNA: TGTGCCAGCAGTGATCCGGGAGGGCTAGGCTACACCTTC

V: TRBV19
J: TRBJ1-5
D: -
size: -
length: 14
CDR3: CASNPGGVEQPQHF
DNA: TGTGCCAGTAATCCCGGCGGGGTGGAGCAGCCCCAGCATTTT

V: TRBV7-8
J: TRBJ1-5
D: -
size: -
length: 15
CDR3: CASSLGLRGNQPQHF
DNA: TGTGCCAGCAGCTTAGGTCTGAGGGGCAATCAGCCCCAGCATTTT

V: TRBV5-6
J: TRBJ2-2
D: TRBD2
size: -
length: 17
CDR3: CASGPGLAGRGTGELFF
DNA: TGTGCCAGCGGGCCGGGACTAGCGGGACGGGGCACCGGGGAGCTGTTTTTT

V: TRBV30
J: TRBJ2-7
D: TRBD2
size: -
length: 19
CDR3: CAWSARGLAGLISSYEQYF
DNA: TGTGCCTGGAGTGCCCGAGGACTAGCGGGACTGATAAGCTCCTACGAGCAGTACTTC

V: TRBV6-5
J: TRBJ1-2
D: -
size: -
length: 13
CDR3: CASSYSRGRSYTF
DNA: TGTGCCAGCAGTTACTCAAGAGGGCGAAGCTACACCTTC

V: TRBV7-2
J: TRBJ2-1
D: TRBD2
size: -
length: 16
CDR3: CASSPFGGSSYNEQFF
DNA: TGTGCCAGCAGCCCCTTTGGCGGGAGCTCCTACAATGAGCAGTTCTTC

V: TRBV5-1
J: TRBJ2-5
D: TRBD1
size: -
length: 15
CDR3: CASSLRDRALGTQYF
DNA: TGCGCCAGCAGCTTAAGGGACAGAGCGTTGGGGACCCAGTACTTC

V: TRBV25-1
J: TRBJ1-1
D: TRBD1
size: -
length: 15
CDR3: CASRETGTMNTEAFF
DNA: TGTGCCAGCAGAGAGACAGGGACCATGAACACTGAAGCTTTCTTT

V: TRBV5-4
J: TRBJ2-3
D: TRBD1
size: -
length: 16
CDR3: CASSLATVRGQDTQYF
DNA: TGTGCCAGCAGCTTGGCCACGGTCAGGGGGCAAGATACGCAGTATTTT

V: TRBV6-1
J: TRBJ2-1
D: TRBD2
size: -
length: 16
CDR3: CASSGLAGGRRNEQFF
DNA: TGTGCCAGCAGTGGACTAGCGGGAGGGCGTAGGAATGAGCAGTTCTTC

V: TRBV5-4
J: TRBJ1-5
D: -
size: few
length: 15
CDR3: CASSHKGSLNQPQHF
DNA: TGTGCCAGCAGCCATAAGGGGTCCTTAAATCAGCCCCAGCATTTT